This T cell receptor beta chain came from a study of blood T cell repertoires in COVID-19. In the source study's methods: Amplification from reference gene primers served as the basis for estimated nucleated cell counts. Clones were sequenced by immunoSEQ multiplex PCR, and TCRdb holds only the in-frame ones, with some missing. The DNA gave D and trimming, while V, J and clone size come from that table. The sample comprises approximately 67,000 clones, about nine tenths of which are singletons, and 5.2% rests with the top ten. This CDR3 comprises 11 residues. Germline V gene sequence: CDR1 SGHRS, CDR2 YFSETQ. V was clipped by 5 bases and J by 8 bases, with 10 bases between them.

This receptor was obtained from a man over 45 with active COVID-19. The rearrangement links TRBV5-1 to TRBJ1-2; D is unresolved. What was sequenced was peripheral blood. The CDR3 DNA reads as TGCGCCAGCAGAGCGGGGAACGGCTACACCTTC. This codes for CASRAGNGYTF.